The 27 T cell receptor beta chains listed next were all sequenced from one sample in a study of T cells in Graves' hyperthyroidism and ophthalmopathy. From RNA transcripts, TCR beta CDR3 regions were amplified. An initial round of RT-PCR targeting the TCR CDR3 relied on the HTBI primer set. TCRdb recomputed calls from the multiplex PCR reads with MiXCR, one row per CDR3 protein. This repertoire shows fewer than 750,000 distinct CDR3 sequences, about 15% found once; its top ten account for approximately 13%. Input material: blood. The source of these receptors is a woman in her fifties or sixties with Graves' ophthalmopathy.

This clonotype was seen many times. The J gene is TRBJ2-7, the V gene TRBV11-2; 10 bases match TRBD2. Germline V gene lookup returns CDR1 SGHAT and CDR2 FQNNGV. The CDR3 runs to 15 residues. Trimming took 2 bases from V and 5 from J; bases not matched to a gene: 6. The CDR3 here is CASSLTGLAGDEQYF. The CDR3 DNA sequence: TGTGCCAGCAGCTTAACAGGGCTAGCGGGAGACGAGCAGTACTTC.

There are many counts of this clonotype. The V and J genes are TRBV5-6 and TRBJ2-7; D is unclear. Trimming pared 4 bases from V and 2 bases from J, leaving 10 bases between. Germline-derived CDR1 and CDR2 are SGHDT and YYEEEE. The CDR3 extends over 13 amino acids. CDR3: CASSLAWAYEQYF. CDR3 coding DNA: TGTGCCAGCAGCCTGGCCTGGGCCTACGAGCAGTACTTC.

This clonotype has at least ten counts. The chain has TRBV28 and TRBJ2-7; tentatively, D is TRBD1 (6 bases). Trimming stripped 8 bases from V and 4 bases from J, with 12 bases between. Looked up from germline, CDR1 is MDHEN and CDR2 is SYDVKM. This CDR3 is 12 amino acids long. CDR3 sequence reads: CASFQQGYEQYF. CDR3 DNA sequence: TGTGCCAGCTTCCAACAGGGTTACGAGCAGTACTTC.

This clonotype was detected ten times or more. Here the CDR3 reads CAITQPDTDTQYF. The CDR3 nucleotides read TGTGCCATCACCCAGCCGGACACAGATACGCAGTATTTT. The rearrangement uses TRBV10-3 and TRBJ2-3; D is unclear. Trimming pared 7 bases from V and 2 bases from J, leaving 10 bases between. The CDR3 totals 13 residues. In germline, CDR1 is ENHRY, CDR2 SYGVKD.

V gene TRBV27 combines with J gene TRBJ2-5, with no clear D. With 5 bases removed from V and 2 bases from J, the gap between germline ends came to 15 bases. The CDR3 has 15 residues. Looked up from germline, CDR1 is MNHEY and CDR2 is SMNVEV (reference sequence). In nucleotides, the CDR3 is TGTGCCAGCAGTCATGCCCCCAACGCGCAAGAGACCCAGTACTTC. As protein: CASSHAPNAQETQYF.

This clonotype was seen ten or more times. The gene calls are TRBV24-1 and TRBJ2-1, with 8 bases lining up with TRBD2. The CDR3 is 14 residues long. Trimming at V came to 5 bases and at J to 3 bases, leaving 2 bases not matched to a gene. From germline, CDR1 is KGHDR and CDR2 SFDVKD. CDR3 region: CATSGLAGYNEQFF. In DNA, the CDR3 is TGTGCCACCAGTGGCCTAGCGGGCTACAATGAGCAGTTCTTC.

This sequence joins TRBV2 and TRBJ2-1; the match to TRBD2 covers 7 bases. Trimming took 7 bases from V and 7 from J; bases not matched to a gene: 13. The CDR3 contains 15 residues. Germline V lookup: CDR1 SNHLY, CDR2 FYNNEI. The chain's CDR3 is CASISGLSGTNEQFF. In nucleotides, the CDR3 is TGTGCCAGCATTAGCGGACTAAGCGGGACTAATGAGCAGTTCTTC.

This clonotype was picked up many times. V is TRBV15 and J is TRBJ2-7; D may be TRBD1 (6 bases). The germline CDR1 and CDR2 sequences are LNHNV and YYDKDF (reference sequence). This CDR3 is 14 amino acids long. V was pared by 0 bases and J by 2 bases, with 8 bases between. Written as DNA, the CDR3 is TGTGCCACCAGCAGAGACAGGGGTCCCTACGAGCAGTACTTC. It is translated as CATSRDRGPYEQYF.

This clonotype occurred a few times. The chain combines TRBV9 with TRBJ1-2; 7 bases are a match to TRBD1. The germline V gene encodes CDR1 SGDLS and CDR2 YYNGEE. There are 19 residues in the CDR3. The J segment lost 0 bases and the V segment lost 0 bases, leaving 14 bases of the junction unmatched. The CDR3, as DNA: TGTGCCAGCAGCGTAGTTCCCCGGCCAGGGGGGTCAACTAACTATGGCTACACCTTC. Encoded protein: CASSVVPRPGGSTNYGYTF.

In its sample, this clonotype was seen many times. The chain employs TRBV28 and TRBJ2-3, with D unresolved. The CDR3 has 16 amino acids. Germline values: CDR1 MDHEN, CDR2 SYDVKM. Trimming cost V 6 bases and J 0 bases, with 16 bases left between them. This CDR3 is CASSTKRATSTDTQYF. In nucleotides, the CDR3 is TGTGCCAGCAGCACAAAGCGCGCCACTAGCACAGATACGCAGTATTTT.

This clonotype was recorded many times. The rearrangement links TRBV20-1 to TRBJ2-3; D gene unclear. Deletions cut 3 bases from V and 5 bases from J, with 9 bases between. Germline V gene lookup returns CDR1 DFQATT and CDR2 SNEGSKA (reference sequence). There are 12 residues in the CDR3. The DNA for the CDR3 is TGCAGTGCTAGTTCTCTCGGAGATACGCAGTATTTT. Its protein product is CSASSLGDTQYF.

V and J are TRBV18 and TRBJ2-1; D call uncertain. CDR1 and CDR2 (germline): KGHSH, LQKENI. This CDR3 is 16 amino acids long. V was cut by 2 bases and J by 5 bases, with 16 bases left in between. The CDR3 reads CASSPDAVVYNNEQFF. CDR3 nucleotide sequence: TGTGCCAGCTCACCAGACGCAGTTGTCTATAACAATGAGCAGTTCTTC.

This clonotype was seen more than once but under ten times. The CDR3 does not close with the conserved phenylalanine or tryptophan, likely indicating a read error. The chain has TRBV12-3 or TRBV12-4 and TRBJ2-1, with D uncertain. Trimming removed 3 bases at V and 5 bases at J, with 8 bases between. The CDR3 has 13 amino acids. The CDR3 DNA is TGTGCCAGCAGTTTGATCCGGGACAATGAGCAGTTCCTC. It is translated as CASSLIRDNEQFL.

The genes are TRBV28 and TRBJ2-2, with D possibly called TRBD1 or TRBD2 (6 bases each). V lost 8 bases and J lost 1, with 14 bases in between. The V gene's germline CDR1 is MDHEN and CDR2 SYDVKM. This CDR3 is built from 15 residues. The CDR3 coding sequence is TGTGCCAGCTTCTCCGGGGGCCGGAACACCGGGGAGCTGTTTTTT. It encodes CASFSGGRNTGELFF.

This clonotype was seen at least ten times. The CDR3: CAWSSGTTSTDTQYF. Here the CDR3 DNA reads TGTGCCTGGAGCTCAGGGACCACTAGCACAGATACGCAGTATTTT. The chain has TRBV30 and TRBJ2-3, with D perhaps being TRBD1 or TRBD2 (5 bases each). Germline lookup yields CDR1 GTSNPN and CDR2 SVGIG (reference sequence). V dropped 3 bases and J dropped 0 bases, with 13 bases sitting between them. The CDR3 extends over 15 amino acids.

The chain combines TRBV4-3 with TRBJ2-2; unclear D gene. Per the germline V gene, CDR1 is LGHNA and CDR2 is YSLEER. The CDR3 consists of 16 residues. V lost 1 base, J lost 3 bases, and 12 bases lay in between. CDR3 nucleotides: TGCGCCAGCAGCCAAGTATTGTCGATGGACACCGGGGAGCTGTTTTTT. Amino acid sequence: CASSQVLSMDTGELFF.

The chain recombines TRBV24-1 with TRBJ2-1, with D perhaps being TRBD1 or TRBD2 (6 bases each). V was cut by 4 bases and J by 8 bases, with 20 bases left in between. CDR1 is KGHDR, CDR2 SFDVKD, per germline. The CDR3 sequence is 16 residues long. CDR3 bases: TGTGCCACCAGTGACAACACAGGGAGGTTCGTCGATGAGCAGTTCTTC. It encodes CATSDNTGRFVDEQFF.

The V call is TRBV20-1, the J call TRBJ2-7; 8 bases match TRBD2. This CDR3 has 15 amino acids. Trimming took 5 bases from V and 0 from J; bases not matched to a gene: 9. Germline loops: CDR1 DFQATT, CDR2 SNEGSKA (reference sequence). The CDR3, as DNA: TGCAGTGCTTCTCTAGCGGGCGCGAGCTCCTACGAGCAGTACTTC. This encodes CSASLAGASSYEQYF.

This clonotype was counted at least ten times. CDR3: CASRPGTSLKETQYF. The CDR3 nucleotides read TGTGCCAGCAGACCCGGGACTAGTCTAAAAGAGACCCAGTACTTC. The J gene is TRBJ2-5, the V gene TRBV28, with 8 bases matching TRBD2. The trim removed 6 bases at V and 3 bases at J, leaving 9 bases unmatched. Germline loops: CDR1 MDHEN, CDR2 SYDVKM. The CDR3 loop spans 15 amino acids.

This clonotype was seen a few times. This chain uses TRBV20-1 with TRBJ2-7; D remains unclear. Germline values: CDR1 DFQATT, CDR2 SNEGSKA (reference sequence). V lost 2 bases, J lost 3 bases, and 11 bases lay in between. The CDR3 is made up of 13 amino acids. The CDR3 spells CSARWTEDYEQYF. DNA of the CDR3: TGCAGTGCTAGATGGACCGAGGACTACGAGCAGTACTTC.

This clonotype was counted many times. The V and J genes are TRBV4-3 and TRBJ1-1; D gene unclear. The length of the CDR3 is 15 residues. Looked up from germline, CDR1 is LGHNA and CDR2 is YSLEER. Trimming stripped 0 bases from V and 2 bases from J, with 10 bases between. CDR3 region: CASSQDGGINTEAFF. The CDR3 region has the DNA TGCGCCAGCAGCCAAGATGGCGGGATAAACACTGAAGCTTTCTTT.

V gene TRBV7-3 combines with J gene TRBJ2-4; no clear D. Between the trimmed V and J ends, which lost 4 bases and 9 bases, there was a span of 10 bases. Germline CDR1 reads SGHTA; CDR2 reads FQGTGA. This CDR3 region has 12 residues. The CDR3 loop is CASSSGPGIQYF. The CDR3 DNA follows: TGTGCCAGCAGCTCGGGCCCAGGCATTCAGTACTTC.

The chain links TRBV10-3 to TRBJ1-2, with 8 bases that match TRBD1. Germline trimming cut 0 bases from V and 0 bases from J; bases unmatched to any gene: 9. This CDR3 comprises 18 residues. The germline V gene has CDR1 ENHRY and CDR2 SYGVKD. The CDR3 spells CAISESAGGHTTNYGYTF. CDR3 DNA sequence: TGTGCCATCAGTGAGTCCGCAGGGGGCCATACTACTAACTATGGCTACACCTTC.

At least ten counts were recorded for this clonotype. The chain carries TRBV12-3 or TRBV12-4 and TRBJ2-2; 8 bases match TRBD2. This CDR3 has 16 residues. Trimming took 6 bases from V and 1 from J; bases not matched to a gene: 7. The CDR3 region is CASSEGLAENTGELFF. In DNA, the CDR3 is TGTGCCAGCAGCGAAGGACTAGCAGAGAACACCGGGGAGCTGTTTTTT.

This clonotype occurred many times. The CDR3 loop reads CARSPGLAGGPDEQFF. The DNA for the CDR3 is TGTGCCAGATCCCCGGGACTAGCGGGAGGGCCCGATGAGCAGTTCTTC. This rearrangement joins TRBV30 to TRBJ2-1; 16 bases agree with TRBD2. The trim removed 8 bases at V and 8 bases at J, leaving 12 bases unmatched. This CDR3 contains 16 residues. CDR1 is GTSNPN and CDR2 is SVGIG in the germline V gene (reference sequence).

This rearrangement joins TRBV12-3 or TRBV12-4 to TRBJ2-1; 9 bases line up with TRBD2. Trimming at V came to 6 bases and at J to 9 bases, leaving 3 bases not matched to a gene. CDR3 length equals 12 residues. The CDR3 nucleotides read TGTGCCAGCAGGGCGACTAGCGGTGAGCAGTTCTTC. It codes for CASRATSGEQFF.

In its sample, this clonotype was seen a few times. This chain joins TRBV28 and TRBJ2-5; the D is unclear. The length of the CDR3 is 12 residues. The germline CDR1 and CDR2 sequences are MDHEN and SYDVKM. V lost 3 bases to trimming and J lost 2 bases, with 4 bases between them. The CDR3 DNA is TGTGCCAGCAGTTTGGAGCAAGAGACCCAGTACTTC. It yields the protein CASSLEQETQYF.